Below, 21 T cell receptor beta chains from the same sample are listed, as sequenced in a study of cytomegalovirus exposure and HLA in healthy donors. PCR was performed using 60 Vbeta and 13 Jbeta primers. Assay used: immunoSEQ multiplex PCR; TCRdb lists only in-frame clones, some missing. Altogether some 190,000 clones are present, roughly 80% being singletons, with the ten largest covering around 2.2%. Source material: PBMCs. The receptors stem from a woman in her twenties or thirties in good health and CMV-seropositive.

V usage is TRBV6-6 and J usage is TRBJ2-2, with D possibly matching TRBD1 (5 bases). Trimming shortened V by 7 bases and J by 4 bases, and 10 bases separated the two germline ends. Germline V CDR1 and CDR2: MNHNY, SVGAGI (reference sequence). The CDR3 has 13 amino acids. The CDR3 reads CASNRGSTGELFF. The CDR3 coding sequence is TGTGCCAGCAATAGGGGTTCCACCGGGGAGCTGTTTTTT.

This chain joins TRBV2 and TRBJ2-1, with a possible D match to TRBD1 (5 bases). The CDR3 contains 16 residues. Germline values: CDR1 SNHLY, CDR2 FYNNEI. Trimming left V 5 bases short and J 4 bases short, with 18 bases between. As DNA, the CDR3 is TGTGCCAGCAGTCTCATGGCAGGGCCTAATTACAATGAGCAGTTCTTC. Translated, it gives CASSLMAGPNYNEQFF.

The chain is built from TRBV7-3 and TRBJ1-2; D not certain. V dropped 0 bases and J dropped 8 bases, with 13 bases sitting between them. This CDR3 has 14 residues. Germline lookup yields CDR1 SGHTA and CDR2 FQGTGA. CDR3 in amino acids: CASSLTAGSGGYTF. The CDR3 DNA reads as TGTGCCAGCAGCTTAACGGCAGGCTCTGGGGGCTACACCTTC.

This chain connects TRBV30 to TRBJ2-4; 13 bases agree with TRBD2. The CDR3 is 18 amino acids. The junction had 10 bases not matched to a gene; V was cut back by 5 bases and J by 0 bases. Germline V gene data show CDR1 as GTSNPN and CDR2 as SVGIG (reference sequence). As DNA, the CDR3 is TGTGCCTGGGGACCGGGACTAGCGGGGTATCTAGCCAAAAACATTCAGTACTTC. Its protein is CAWGPGLAGYLAKNIQYF.

The genes are TRBV6-5 and TRBJ1-5, with 7 bases matching TRBD1. The CDR3 length is 14 residues. In germline, CDR1 is MNHEY, CDR2 SVGAGI. J gave up 2 bases and V 5 bases, and 3 bases lay outside the gene matches. CDR3 sequence reads: CASSHGQGNQPQHF. As DNA, the CDR3 is TGTGCCAGCAGTCATGGACAGGGCAATCAGCCCCAGCATTTT.

V is TRBV18 and J is TRBJ1-4; D remains ambiguous. Trimming left V 2 bases short and J 0 bases short, with 7 bases between. Germline V gene lookup returns CDR1 KGHSH and CDR2 LQKENI. The CDR3 sequence is 15 residues long. As DNA, the CDR3 is TGTGCCAGCTCACCAGTAGCTGCAACTAATGAAAAACTGTTTTTT. Protein sequence: CASSPVAATNEKLFF.

The chain has TRBV28 and TRBJ1-2, with D possibly matching TRBD1 (5 bases). Trimming removed 6 bases from V and 4 bases from J, with 18 bases in between. CDR1 and CDR2 from the germline V gene are MDHEN and SYDVKM. This CDR3 has 15 residues. The CDR3 DNA is TGTGCCAGCAGCCCCGGGACTCCTATTGGCTATGGCTACACCTTC. It is translated as CASSPGTPIGYGYTF.

The genes are TRBV4-2 and TRBJ1-2; the match to TRBD1 covers 7 bases. The CDR3 has 16 amino acids. The V and J ends lost 4 bases and 3 bases, in that order; junction bases with no gene match: 11. Germline-derived CDR1 and CDR2 are LGHNA and YNFKEQ. This chain's CDR3 is CASSRTGDREDYGYTF. CDR3 DNA sequence: TGTGCCAGCAGCCGGACGGGAGACAGGGAAGACTATGGCTACACCTTC.

This clone showed up just once. The chain combines TRBV19 with TRBJ2-5; tentatively, D is TRBD1 (7 bases). Germline lookup yields CDR1 LNHDA and CDR2 SQIVND (reference sequence). The CDR3 extends over 14 amino acids. Trimming pared 9 bases from V and 3 bases from J, leaving 17 bases between. The CDR3 DNA is TGTGCCAGCTCCACGGGCAGGGGGGAAGAGACCCAGTACTTC. Translation: CASSTGRGEETQYF. Together with reference TRBV19 and TRBJ2-5, the CDR3 gives the full variable domain: DGGITQSPKYLFRKEGQNVTLSCEQNLNHDAMYWYRQDPGQGLRLIYYSQIVNDFQKGDIAEGYSVSREKKESFPLTVTSAQKNPTAFYLCASSTGRGEETQYFGPGTRLLVL.

The chain recombines TRBV11-1 with TRBJ2-3; no firm D call. The germline V gene encodes CDR1 SGHAT and CDR2 FQDESV (reference sequence). This CDR3 is 15 amino acids long. V lost 2 bases to trimming and J lost 0 bases, with 9 bases between them. The DNA of the CDR3 is TGTGCCAGCAGCTTAATGGGCAGGAGCACAGATACGCAGTATTTT. Its protein product is CASSLMGRSTDTQYF. The whole variable domain, remainder taken from reference TRBV11-1 and TRBJ2-3, is EAEVAQSPRYKITEKSQAVAFWCDPISGHATLYWYRQILGQGPELLVQFQDESVVDDSQLPKDRFSAERLKGVDSTLKIQPAELGDSAMYLCASSLMGRSTDTQYFGPGTRLTVL.

V is TRBV28 and J is TRBJ2-2; 11 nucleotides agree with TRBD2. J was trimmed by 6 bases and V by 11 bases; bases with no gene match: 8. Germline V CDR1 and CDR2: MDHEN, SYDVKM. The CDR3 consists of 14 residues. The chain's CDR3 is CAGGSGGAAGELFF. The CDR3, as DNA: TGTGCCGGGGGTAGCGGGGGGGCCGCCGGGGAGCTGTTTTTT.

This clone appeared a single time. The chain is built from TRBV5-1 and TRBJ1-1; TRBD1 matches at 12 bases. Per germline, CDR1 SGHRS and CDR2 YFSETQ. The CDR3 is made up of 16 amino acids. The J segment lost 6 bases and the V segment lost 3 bases, leaving 9 bases of the junction unmatched. The CDR3 nucleotides are TGCGCCAGCAGCTGGAACGCCGGGACAGGGGGCCCTGAAGCTTTCTTT. Translation gives CASSWNAGTGGPEAFF.

The chain has TRBV29-1 and TRBJ2-5; 9 nucleotides line up with TRBD2. Per the germline V gene, CDR1 is SQVTM and CDR2 is ANQGSEA. V was pared by 6 bases and J by 3 bases, with 8 bases of the junction left unmatched. The CDR3 contains 14 residues. This chain's CDR3 is CSVWGASGEETQYF. In DNA form, the CDR3 reads TGCAGCGTCTGGGGGGCTAGCGGGGAAGAGACCCAGTACTTC.

This chain connects TRBV28 to TRBJ1-4, with TRBD1 matching over 9 bases. The J segment lost 7 bases and the V segment lost 3 bases, leaving 6 bases of the junction unmatched. The CDR3 contains 15 residues. The V gene's germline CDR1 is MDHEN and CDR2 SYDVKM. The CDR3 loop reads CASSFSQGASEKLFF. The DNA of the CDR3 is TGTGCCAGCAGTTTTTCACAGGGGGCGAGTGAAAAACTGTTTTTT.

The chain joins TRBV9 to TRBJ2-3; D is possibly TRBD1 (6 bases). The germline V gene has CDR1 SGDLS and CDR2 YYNGEE. This CDR3 contains 14 residues. V was cut by 0 bases and J by 4 bases, with 9 bases left in between. CDR3 sequence reads: CASSVASGADTQYF. CDR3 DNA: TGTGCCAGCAGCGTAGCGTCAGGGGCAGATACGCAGTATTTT.

With regard to this clone: Other nucleotide sequences in the sample specify the same CDR3. The V call is TRBV19, the J call TRBJ1-1; TRBD1 agrees at 8 bases. With 5 bases clipped from V and 5 bases from J, the junction kept 7 bases outside the gene matches. CDR1 and CDR2 (germline): LNHDA, SQIVND (reference sequence). The CDR3 extends over 14 amino acids. This CDR3 reads CASSPGQGRTEAFF. The CDR3 region has the DNA TGTGCCAGTAGTCCAGGACAGGGACGAACTGAAGCTTTCTTT.

The V gene is TRBV6-5, the J gene TRBJ2-1; 13 positions agree with TRBD2. This CDR3 has 15 amino acids. V gave up 5 bases and J gave up 8 bases; unmatched junction bases: 6. Germline V gene data show CDR1 as MNHEY and CDR2 as SVGAGI. The CDR3 reads CASSRGLAGVYEQFF. CDR3 nucleotide sequence: TGTGCCAGCAGTCGAGGACTAGCGGGAGTCTATGAGCAGTTCTTC.

The chain carries TRBV27 and TRBJ2-5; the D gene is possibly TRBD2 (7 bases). Germline values: CDR1 MNHEY, CDR2 SMNVEV (reference sequence). This CDR3 has 12 residues. Trimming cost V 7 bases and J 5 bases, with 11 bases left between them. The DNA of the CDR3 is TGTGCCAGCAAGGGAGGGGGGGAGACCCAGTACTTC. This sequence encodes CASKGGGETQYF.

This chain uses TRBV25-1 with TRBJ2-1; D uncertain. With 0 bases removed from V and 5 bases from J, the gap between germline ends came to 8 bases. The CDR3 length is 14 residues. Germline-derived CDR1 and CDR2 are MGHDK and SYGVNS. The CDR3 loop is CASSEYYLDNEQFF. The CDR3 nucleotides read TGTGCCAGCAGTGAATATTACTTAGACAATGAGCAGTTCTTC.

The rearrangement joins TRBV7-6 to TRBJ1-1, with D unresolved. The V gene lost 5 bases and the J gene lost 7 bases, with 11 bases spanning the gap. CDR1 SGHVS and CDR2 FNYEAQ come from the germline V gene. The CDR3 runs 12 residues. This chain's CDR3 is CASSQWRSEAFF. The DNA for the CDR3 is TGTGCCAGCAGCCAGTGGAGGAGTGAAGCTTTCTTT. The whole variable domain, remainder taken from reference TRBV7-6 and TRBJ1-1, is GAGVSQSPRYKVTKRGQDVALRCDPISGHVSLYWYRQALGQGPEFLTYFNYEAQQDKSGLPNDRFSAERPEGSISTLTIQRTEQRDSAMYRCASSQWRSEAFFGQGTRLTVV.

This sequence joins TRBV28 and TRBJ1-5; tentative D call: TRBD1 (5 bases). V gave up 7 bases and J gave up 3 bases, with 13 bases separating them. Germline CDR1 MDHEN, CDR2 SYDVKM. The CDR3 extends over 14 amino acids. This CDR3 reads CASTSHRYNQPQHF. CDR3 in DNA: TGTGCCAGCACCTCTCACAGGTACAATCAGCCCCAGCATTTT.